These 9 T cell receptor beta chains came from one sample sequenced in a study of blood T cell repertoires in COVID-19. Assay used: immunoSEQ multiplex PCR; TCRdb lists only in-frame clones, some missing. The table includes just over 30,000 clones, 70% to 90% detected once. The sample taken for sequencing was peripheral blood. The receptor set was obtained from a woman in her forties with active or convalescent COVID-19.

The chain couples TRBV11-3 to TRBJ2-1; the D gene is possibly TRBD1 (5 bases). CDR1 is SGHNT, CDR2 YENEEA, per germline. The CDR3 runs to 15 residues. The V end was cut by 3 bases, the J end by 0 bases, with 9 bases between. DNA of the CDR3: TGTGCCAGCAGCTTCGCCACAGGCTCCTACAATGAGCAGTTCTTC. Protein product: CASSFATGSYNEQFF.

This sequence joins TRBV5-1 and TRBJ2-1; 8 bases fit TRBD1. CDR1 and CDR2 from the germline V gene are SGHRS and YFSETQ. This CDR3 is 17 amino acids long. V lost 1 base to trimming and J lost 2 bases; unmatched junction nucleotides: 8. The CDR3 spells CASSLFGQGSTYNEQFF. CDR3 in DNA: TGCGCCAGCAGCTTGTTCGGACAGGGATCAACCTACAATGAGCAGTTCTTC.

V usage is TRBV6-5 and J usage is TRBJ2-1, with D perhaps TRBD2 (7 bases). V lost 8 bases to trimming and J lost 8 bases, with 22 bases between them. Germline CDR1 and CDR2: MNHEY and SVGAGI. This CDR3 spans 15 amino acids. The CDR3 region has the DNA TGTGCCAGCCTACGATGGGGGGGCAGAGGGGATGAGCAGTTCTTC. Amino acid sequence: CASLRWGGRGDEQFF.

This clone was detected once. The gene calls are TRBV6-2 or TRBV6-3 and TRBJ2-2; TRBD2 is a possible D gene (5 bases). The germline V gene has CDR1 MNHEY and CDR2 SVGEGT. The CDR3 loop spans 16 amino acids. The ends were cut back, 6 bases at V and 0 bases at J, with 14 bases in the middle. This chain's CDR3 is CASSPQWRANTGELFF. The DNA for the CDR3 is TGTGCCAGCAGCCCTCAGTGGCGGGCGAACACCGGGGAGCTGTTTTTT.

V is TRBV11-2 and J is TRBJ1-6, with 9 bases fitting TRBD1. Germline V lookup: CDR1 SGHAT, CDR2 FQNNGV. The trim removed 4 bases at V and 5 bases at J, leaving 3 bases unmatched. The CDR3 extends over 15 amino acids. This chain's CDR3 is CASSSGQGNNSPLHF. The DNA of the CDR3 is TGTGCCAGCAGCTCAGGACAGGGGAATAATTCACCCCTCCACTTT.

CDR3 loop: CASSLAGTERETQYF. The CDR3 region has the DNA TGCGCCAGCAGCTTGGCAGGGACAGAAAGAGAGACCCAGTACTTC. V gene TRBV5-1 combines with J gene TRBJ2-5, with TRBD1 matching 7 bases. With 0 bases clipped from V and 4 bases from J, the junction kept 6 bases outside the gene matches. The CDR3 runs to 15 residues. CDR1 is SGHRS, CDR2 YFSETQ, per germline.

This rearrangement joins TRBV19 to TRBJ1-6, with a tentative D call TRBD1 (6 bases). This CDR3 spans 17 amino acids. V was clipped by 7 bases and J by 5 bases, with 21 bases between them. Per the germline V gene, CDR1 is LNHDA and CDR2 is SQIVND (reference sequence). The CDR3 spells CASNLSGQDSHNSPLHF. The CDR3 nucleotides are TGTGCCAGTAATCTTTCCGGCCAGGACAGCCATAATTCACCCCTCCACTTT.

V gene TRBV5-1 combines with J gene TRBJ2-5, with D possibly being TRBD1 (6 bases). The germline V and J ends were trimmed by 3 bases and 1 base, with 10 bases remaining between them. Germline assignment: CDR1 SGHRS and CDR2 YFSETQ. This CDR3 is built from 14 residues. The CDR3 region has the DNA TGCGCCAGCAGCTACCCCAGGGGCCAAGAGACCCAGTACTTC. It specifies CASSYPRGQETQYF. The entire variable domain, with the rest obtained from reference TRBV5-1 and TRBJ2-5, is as follows: KAGVTQTPRYLIKTRGQQVTLSCSPISGHRSVSWYQQTPGQGLQFLFEYFSETQRNKGNFPGRFSGRQFSNSRSEMNVSTLELGDSALYLCASSYPRGQETQYFGPGTRLLVL.

The chain couples TRBV19 to TRBJ2-1, with D maybe TRBD2 (5 bases). The V end lost 3 bases, the J end lost 6 bases, and 12 bases lay between the germline ends. CDR1 is LNHDA and CDR2 is SQIVND in the germline V gene (reference sequence). The CDR3 length is 14 residues. CDR3 loop: CASSMVLEGNEQFF. In DNA form, the CDR3 reads TGTGCCAGTAGTATGGTACTAGAAGGCAATGAGCAGTTCTTC.